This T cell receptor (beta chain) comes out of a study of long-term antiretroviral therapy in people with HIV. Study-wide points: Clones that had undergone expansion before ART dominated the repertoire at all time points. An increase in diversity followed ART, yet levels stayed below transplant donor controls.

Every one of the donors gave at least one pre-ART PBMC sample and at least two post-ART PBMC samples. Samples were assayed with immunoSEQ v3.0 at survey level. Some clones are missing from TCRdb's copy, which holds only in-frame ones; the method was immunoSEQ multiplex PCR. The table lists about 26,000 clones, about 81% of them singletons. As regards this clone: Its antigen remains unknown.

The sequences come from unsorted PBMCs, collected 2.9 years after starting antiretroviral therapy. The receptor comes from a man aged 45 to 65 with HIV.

CDR3 loop: CASSVRTGGEQYF. CDR3 coding DNA: TGTGCCAGCAGTGTGCGGACAGGAGGGGAGCAGTACTTC. The V gene is TRBV2, the J gene TRBJ2-7, with D maybe TRBD1 (7 bases). Between the trimmed V and J ends, which lost 4 bases and 7 bases, there was a span of 14 bases. This CDR3 spans 13 amino acids. CDR1 is SNHLY and CDR2 is FYNNEI in the germline V gene.